The clone carrying this T cell receptor (beta chain) came up many times. RNA transcripts gave rise to amplified TCR beta CDR3 regions. First-round RT-PCR targeting the TCR CDR3 was performed with the HTBI primer set. TCRdb re-called the multiplex PCR reads with MiXCR, one entry per CDR3 protein. This sample has some 350,000 distinct CDR3 sequences; roughly 15% occur once, and the top ten carry about 21%. This record comes from a study of T cells in Graves' hyperthyroidism and ophthalmopathy. Fresh peripheral blood, 10 ml, was the source of the PBMCs. Unmatched junction bases numbered 10, after V lost 0 bases and J lost 6 bases. Germline CDR1 and CDR2: DFQATT and SNEGSKA (reference sequence). CDR3 size: 16 residues.

The clonotype comes from a woman aged 60-75 years with Graves' ophthalmopathy. Source material: blood. The chain is built from TRBV20-1 and TRBJ2-3; 9 nucleotides agree with TRBD1. The CDR3 spells CSARDPGQGPIDTQYF. CDR3 in DNA: TGCAGTGCTAGAGACCCGGGACAGGGACCTATCGATACGCAGTATTTT.